This T cell receptor (beta chain) comes out of a study of blood T cell repertoires in COVID-19. The wider study: The United States, Italy and Spain supplied acute and convalescent COVID-19 samples. Nucleic acid was either cDNA or gDNA, and it came from T cells, B-cell-depleted T cells, or PBMCs.

Source study methods: Reference gene primer amplification gave nucleated cell count estimates. Profiling relied on immunoSEQ multiplex PCR, and the TCRdb table lists in-frame clones only, not all of them. Clone size and the V and J calls come from that table; the DNA yielded D and trimming. In the table there are a few hundred thousand clones, more than 80% of which are singletons. CDR1 MNHEY and CDR2 SVGAGI come from the germline V gene. Trimming shortened V by 7 bases and J by 0 bases, and 13 bases separated the two germline ends. The CDR3 is 14 amino acids. The specimen sequenced was peripheral blood. The source is a man between 40 and 49 years old with acute or convalescent COVID-19. The chain links TRBV6-5 to TRBJ2-7; no clear D. The CDR3 spells CASMESMGSYEQYF. CDR3 sequence (DNA): TGTGCCAGCATGGAGTCGATGGGCTCCTACGAGCAGTACTTC.